What follows are 6 T cell receptor beta chains derived from one specimen sequenced in a study of blood T cell repertoires in COVID-19 (dated by TCRdb to the early 2020s). Library construction relied on the immunoSEQ multiplex PCR assay. TCRdb mirrors the immuneACCESS table, restricted to in-frame sequences. Some clones are absent from its copies; in checked studies, under half trace to an unresolved V gene, and the reason for the others is unknown. The sample table holds about 180,000 clones, of which approximately 83% were seen once. Around 3.3% of the sample comes from the top ten. The sequencing input was peripheral blood. The receptors shown here come from a man aged 60 to 69 with acute or convalescent COVID-19.

The CDR3 reads CATSAGTSGSYEQYF. The DNA of the CDR3 is TGTGCCACCAGTGCTGGGACTAGCGGGAGCTACGAGCAGTACTTC. The chain joins TRBV24-1 to TRBJ2-7; 14 bases fit TRBD2. Trimming removed 5 bases from V and 3 bases from J; junction bases left unmatched: 2. Germline CDR1 KGHDR, CDR2 SFDVKD. The CDR3 is 15 amino acids.

The CDR3 loop is CASGTGVYGYTF. CDR3 DNA: TGTGCTAGTGGTACCGGGGTCTATGGCTACACCTTC. The chain combines TRBV12-5 with TRBJ1-2; no firm D call. Per the germline V gene, CDR1 is LGHNT and CDR2 is FRNRAP. Trimming shortened V by 5 bases and J by 4 bases, and 8 bases separated the two germline ends. The CDR3 extends over 12 amino acids.

The rearrangement uses TRBV5-1 and TRBJ1-1; 7 bases agree with TRBD1. The CDR3 spans 14 residues. Germline V gene sequence: CDR1 SGHRS, CDR2 YFSETQ. Trimming took 4 bases from V and 1 from J; bases not matched to a gene: 4. CDR3 sequence: CASSIQGTNTEAFF. The CDR3 bases are TGCGCCAGCAGCATACAGGGGACGAACACTGAAGCTTTCTTT.

The chain has TRBV27 and TRBJ1-4, with TRBD1 as a possible D gene (5 bases). The germline V and J ends were trimmed by 2 bases and 5 bases, with 15 bases remaining between them. CDR3 length: 16 residues. Germline values: CDR1 MNHEY, CDR2 SMNVEV (reference sequence). The CDR3 loop reads CASSLGSWTRNEKLFF. The CDR3 DNA reads TGTGCCAGCAGTTTAGGGTCCTGGACAAGAAATGAAAAACTGTTTTTT.

This chain connects TRBV6-6 to TRBJ1-5; D might be TRBD1 (6 bases). V lost 10 bases and J 3 bases, leaving 13 bases between the germline ends. Per the germline V gene, CDR1 is MNHNY and CDR2 is SVGAGI (reference sequence). The CDR3 loop spans 13 amino acids. DNA of the CDR3: TGTGCCATGACCCGGGACATCAATCAGCCCCAGCATTTT. Its protein is CAMTRDINQPQHF.

The CDR3 coding sequence is TGTGCCAGCAGTCAGCCCGGACAGTTCAATCAGCCCCAGCATTTT. Translated: CASSQPGQFNQPQHF. The chain is built from TRBV6-2 or TRBV6-3 and TRBJ1-5, with TRBD1 as a possible D gene (6 bases). Germline assignment: CDR1 MNHEY and CDR2 SVGEGT. V was trimmed by 5 bases and J by 3 bases, leaving 14 bases between them. There are 15 residues in the CDR3.